The 29 T cell receptor beta chains reported below all come from one sample, sequenced in a study of OX40 agonist ivuxolimab in advanced cancers. Receptor libraries were prepared by the immunoSEQ multiplex PCR assay. What TCRdb holds here is the immuneACCESS table cut down to in-frame rearrangements. Part of the clones is not present; checked against another copy, under half of the missing clones reflect an unresolved V gene, and the others are unexplained. A total of about 47,000 clones appear in this sample, 87% of them only once. Roughly 13% of the sample belongs to the ten largest clones. This sample comprised CD4+ or CD8+ T cells sorted from blood, obtained in a trial of the OX40 agonist ivuxolimab. Receptors originate from an adult with an advanced solid tumor such as melanoma, head and neck, liver or kidney cancer.

The chain links TRBV19 to TRBJ1-2; maybe TRBD1 (5 bases). Trimming left V 4 bases short and J 2 bases short, with 11 bases between. The CDR3 is 14 amino acids. CDR1 and CDR2 (germline): LNHDA, SQIVND (reference sequence). The CDR3 coding sequence is TGTGCCAGTAGTACCGGGGACTTGAACTATGGCTACACCTTC. This gives the protein CASSTGDLNYGYTF.

With respect to this clone: The germline gene is not matched at one end of the junction; a read error may be the cause. Other DNA sequences in this sample translate to the same CDR3. V is TRBV5-1 and J is TRBJ2-7; D is uncertain. Looked up from germline, CDR1 is SGHRS and CDR2 is YFSETQ. The CDR3 contains 12 residues. The CDR3 sequence is CASSLSSYEQYF. In DNA form, the CDR3 reads TGTGCCAGCAGCCTGAGCTCCTACGAGCAGTACTTC.

This clone appeared a single time. V is TRBV6-6 and J is TRBJ1-2, with a tentative D call TRBD1 (6 bases). CDR3 length: 14 amino acids. V gave up 4 bases and J gave up 2 bases, with 11 bases separating them. Germline lookup yields CDR1 MNHNY and CDR2 SVGAGI (reference sequence). This CDR3 reads CASSLGGSNYGYTF. The CDR3 DNA sequence: TGTGCCAGCAGTTTAGGGGGATCCAACTATGGCTACACCTTC.

CDR3 in DNA: TGTGCCAGCAGCGTAGCCGGCGGGAGTACTTCCGGGGAGCTGTTTTTT. Translation gives CASSVAGGSTSGELFF. The rearrangement uses TRBV9 and TRBJ2-2, with 7 bases identical to TRBD2. CDR3 length equals 16 residues. Per the germline V gene, CDR1 is SGDLS and CDR2 is YYNGEE. The V gene end was trimmed by 0 bases and the J gene end by 6 bases; junction bases not matched to a gene: 8.

The chain combines TRBV29-1 with TRBJ1-2; D is unresolved. The CDR3 contains 11 residues. The germline CDR1 and CDR2 sequences are SQVTM and ANQGSEA. Between the trimmed V and J ends, which lost 4 bases and 1 base, there was a span of 4 bases. CDR3 region: CSVGVNYGYTF. CDR3 sequence (DNA): TGCAGCGTTGGGGTTAACTATGGCTACACCTTC. The full variable domain, completed using reference TRBV29-1 and TRBJ1-2, is SAVISQKPSRDICQRGTSLTIQCQVDSQVTMMFWYRQQPGQSLTLIATANQGSEATYESGFVIDKFPISRPNLTFSTLTVSNMSPEDSSIYLCSVGVNYGYTFGSGTRLTVV.

This clone occurred once. This sequence joins TRBV25-1 and TRBJ2-5, with 7 bases fitting TRBD1. CDR3 size: 12 residues. The V gene's germline CDR1 is MGHDK and CDR2 SYGVNS. Germline trimming cut 7 bases from V and 4 bases from J; bases unmatched to any gene: 3. Here the CDR3 DNA reads TGTGCCAGCAACAGGGGAGCAGAGACCCAGTACTTC. Amino acid sequence: CASNRGAETQYF.

This clone was recorded only once. This chain links TRBV6-1 with TRBJ2-3, with no clear D. Looked up from germline, CDR1 is MNHNS and CDR2 is SASEGT. Trimming pared 7 bases from V and 0 bases from J, leaving 11 bases between. CDR3 length: 14 residues. The CDR3 DNA reads TGTGCCAGCAAAACTATCCCTAGCACAGATACGCAGTATTTT. It yields the protein CASKTIPSTDTQYF.

Comments on this clone: The same CDR3 also results from other DNA sequences found in this sample. This chain links TRBV18 with TRBJ1-1; D is undetermined. Germline V CDR1 and CDR2: KGHSH, LQKENI. The CDR3 has 13 amino acids. V was pared by 1 base and J by 1 base, with 4 bases between. CDR3 protein: CASSPQGNTEAFF. The CDR3 DNA reads as TGTGCCAGCTCACCACAAGGGAACACTGAAGCTTTCTTT.

The chain combines TRBV19 with TRBJ1-5; no clear D gene. V was cut by 5 bases and J by 1 base, with 15 bases left in between. Germline V gene sequence: CDR1 LNHDA, CDR2 SQIVND (reference sequence). There are 16 residues in the CDR3. For the CDR3, the DNA is TGTGCCAGTAGTTCCCAGGCGGGGTTAAGCAATCAGCCCCAGCATTTT. Its protein is CASSSQAGLSNQPQHF.

The chain recombines TRBV9 with TRBJ1-1, with TRBD1 matching over 8 bases. The germline gives CDR1 SGDLS, CDR2 YYNGEE. Germline trimming cut 4 bases from V and 1 base from J; bases unmatched to any gene: 3. This CDR3 region has 14 residues. Here the CDR3 DNA reads TGTGCCAGCAGCATTGGGACAGGGAACACTGAAGCTTTCTTT. Its protein is CASSIGTGNTEAFF.

V and J are TRBV4-1 and TRBJ2-1; 11 bases match TRBD2. This CDR3 comprises 18 residues. The germline V gene has CDR1 MGHRA and CDR2 YSYEKL. With 3 bases clipped from V and 0 bases from J, the junction kept 7 bases outside the gene matches. CDR3 DNA sequence: TGCGCCAGCAGCCACTCCGGGACTAGCGGCCTCTCCTACAATGAGCAGTTCTTC. It encodes CASSHSGTSGLSYNEQFF.

This clone has just one count. This chain joins TRBV5-1 and TRBJ1-2; no clear D gene. V was trimmed by 4 bases and J by 6 bases, leaving 16 bases between them. CDR3 size: 14 residues. Germline lookup yields CDR1 SGHRS and CDR2 YFSETQ. In DNA form, the CDR3 reads TGCGCCAGCAGCCCCGGGAGAAGTCTGCATGGCTACACCTTC. It translates to CASSPGRSLHGYTF. The whole variable domain, filled in from reference TRBV5-1 and TRBJ1-2, reads KAGVTQTPRYLIKTRGQQVTLSCSPISGHRSVSWYQQTPGQGLQFLFEYFSETQRNKGNFPGRFSGRQFSNSRSEMNVSTLELGDSALYLCASSPGRSLHGYTFGSGTRLTVV.

This chain's CDR3 is CASSPGLAGLSYEQYF. The CDR3 nucleotides are TGTGCCAGTAGTCCTGGACTAGCGGGCCTCTCCTACGAGCAGTACTTC. The chain couples TRBV19 to TRBJ2-5, with 11 positions matching TRBD2. The end of the DNA is better explained by TRBJ2-7, so the J call may be wrong. Germline CDR1 reads LNHDA; CDR2 reads SQIVND (reference sequence). The CDR3 consists of 16 residues.

The chain joins TRBV11-2 to TRBJ1-1; D is unclear. The V gene lost 3 bases and the J gene lost 1 base, with 6 bases spanning the gap. This CDR3 spans 13 amino acids. Germline-derived CDR1 and CDR2 are SGHAT and FQNNGV. The CDR3 coding sequence is TGTGCCAGCAGCTTGTTCCGGAACACTGAAGCTTTCTTT. It translates to CASSLFRNTEAFF.

The sample holds a few counts of this clone. This chain joins TRBV30 and TRBJ1-5; D possibly corresponds to TRBD1 (6 bases). V lost 0 bases to trimming and J lost 4 bases, with 7 bases between them. The CDR3 extends over 13 amino acids. The V gene's germline CDR1 is GTSNPN and CDR2 SVGIG (reference sequence). The CDR3 DNA sequence: TGTGCCTGGAGTGTCCAGGGGAATCAGCCCCAGCATTTT. Residues: CAWSVQGNQPQHF.

The chain carries TRBV4-1 and TRBJ2-1; 7 nucleotides match TRBD2. Trimming at V came to 7 bases and at J to 0 bases, leaving 6 bases not matched to a gene. The CDR3 runs to 15 residues. Germline assignment: CDR1 MGHRA and CDR2 YSYEKL. The CDR3 DNA follows: TGCGCCAGCACCGCCTCTAGCGGCTCCTACAATGAGCAGTTCTTC. This gives the protein CASTASSGSYNEQFF.

CDR3 sequence: CASTRMGVEQYF. CDR3 bases: TGTGCCAGCACCCGGATGGGGGTCGAGCAGTACTTC. The chain has TRBV5-6 and TRBJ2-5; D assignment may be TRBD1 or TRBD2 (5 bases each). The J call may be incorrect, as the DNA end agrees better with TRBJ2-7. The germline V gene has CDR1 SGHDT and CDR2 YYEEEE. This CDR3 has 12 residues.

The V and J genes are TRBV28 and TRBJ1-2; D is undetermined. From germline, CDR1 is MDHEN and CDR2 SYDVKM. CDR3 length: 14 amino acids. The ends were cut back, 3 bases at V and 4 bases at J, with 12 bases in the middle. CDR3 protein: CASSFTRTSYGYTF. The DNA for the CDR3 is TGTGCCAGCAGTTTTACCCGTACTTCCTATGGCTACACCTTC.

This sequence joins TRBV7-8 and TRBJ1-1; TRBD1 is a possible D gene (5 bases). The CDR3 sequence is 17 residues long. V lost 5 bases, J lost 0 bases, and 19 bases lay in between. CDR1 is SGHVS, CDR2 FQNEAQ, per germline. The CDR3 DNA sequence: TGTGCCAGCAGCCCCCGGGGGAGGATGAACCTGAACACTGAAGCTTTCTTT. It codes for CASSPRGRMNLNTEAFF.

The V and J genes are TRBV21-1 and TRBJ1-5. TRBV21-1 is deemed a pseudogene. This CDR3 region has 22 residues. The CDR3 spells CASSKARRMLEGPPYSNQPQHF. Here the CDR3 DNA reads TGTGCCAGCAGCAAAGCCCGGAGAATGTTGGAGGGGCCCCCTTATAGCAATCAGCCCCAGCATTTT.

The genes are TRBV6-6 and TRBJ1-1; D is ambiguous. The CDR3 consists of 13 residues. Trimming left V 6 bases short and J 7 bases short, with 15 bases between. Germline V gene data show CDR1 as MNHNY and CDR2 as SVGAGI (reference sequence). The CDR3 DNA reads as TGTGCCAGCAGCTATAAACCTCGGGTTGAAGCTTTCTTT. Residues: CASSYKPRVEAFF.

This chain links TRBV27 with TRBJ2-1; perhaps TRBD1 as D (5 bases). The CDR3 is made up of 15 amino acids. V was cut by 2 bases and J by 9 bases, with 17 bases left in between. The V gene's germline CDR1 is MNHEY and CDR2 SMNVEV (reference sequence). For the CDR3, the DNA is TGTGCCAGCAGTTTAACAGGTTCTGGTAACTTTGAGCAGTTCTTC. Residues: CASSLTGSGNFEQFF.

The chain is built from TRBV5-6 and TRBJ1-2; 7 nucleotides line up with TRBD1. Unmatched junction bases numbered 14, after V lost 2 bases and J lost 7 bases. This CDR3 spans 16 amino acids. Per germline, CDR1 SGHDT and CDR2 YYEEEE. Here the CDR3 reads CASSFYLMTGNRGYTF. The CDR3 DNA is TGTGCCAGCAGCTTCTATCTTATGACAGGGAATCGTGGCTACACCTTC.

This clone has just one count. This chain connects TRBV29-1 to TRBJ2-1; D is perhaps TRBD2 (6 bases). Germline values: CDR1 SQVTM, CDR2 ANQGSEA. Trimming took off 5 bases at V and 3 bases at J, with 11 bases between the two ends. The CDR3 runs to 13 residues. The CDR3 loop reads CSVWEDDYNEQFF. CDR3 sequence (DNA): TGCAGCGTTTGGGAGGACGACTACAATGAGCAGTTCTTC.

The V gene is TRBV7-2, the J gene TRBJ2-4, with no clear D. The CDR3 loop spans 16 amino acids. The germline gives CDR1 SGHTA, CDR2 FQGNSA. Trimming removed 1 base from V and 0 bases from J, with 10 bases in between. The CDR3 DNA follows: TGTGCCAGCAGCTTAGTTGGCAGCGTAGCCAAAAACATTCAGTACTTC. Translating it yields CASSLVGSVAKNIQYF.

V usage is TRBV4-1 and J usage is TRBJ1-5, with TRBD1 identical over 7 bases. Germline V gives CDR1 MGHRA, CDR2 YSYEKL. V lost 1 base to trimming and J lost 4 bases; unmatched junction nucleotides: 4. This CDR3 contains 15 residues. In nucleotides, the CDR3 is TGCGCCAGCAGCCAAGGGCGGACAGGTAATCAGCCCCAGCATTTT. This translates into CASSQGRTGNQPQHF.

The rearrangement uses TRBV27 and TRBJ1-6; no definite D call. Germline V gene data show CDR1 as MNHEY and CDR2 as SMNVEV (reference sequence). The ends were cut back, 0 bases at V and 10 bases at J, with 7 bases in the middle. CDR3 length equals 13 residues. Here the CDR3 reads CASSLSPFSPLHF. The CDR3 coding sequence is TGTGCCAGCAGTTTATCCCCGTTCTCACCCCTCCACTTT.

Concerning this clone: Other DNA sequences from this sample encode an identical CDR3 as well. V is TRBV19 and J is TRBJ1-4, with D unclear. Germline V gene sequence: CDR1 LNHDA, CDR2 SQIVND (reference sequence). With 3 bases removed from V and 8 bases from J, the gap between germline ends came to 13 bases. This CDR3 has 14 amino acids. CDR3 DNA: TGTGCCAGTAGTATCACTGGCTTAGGGGAAAAACTGTTTTTT. It translates to CASSITGLGEKLFF.

This sequence joins TRBV27 and TRBJ2-7; D may correspond to TRBD1 or TRBD2 (6 bases each). V lost 2 bases to trimming and J lost 3 bases, with 14 bases between them. Germline CDR1 is MNHEY and CDR2 is SMNVEV (reference sequence). The length of the CDR3 is 15 residues. The CDR3 DNA follows: TGTGCCAGCAGTTTAGGGGGGCAGGGCCTCTACGAGCAGTACTTC. Translated, it gives CASSLGGQGLYEQYF.